This TCR beta chain was obtained from a study of identical twins. Per the germline V gene, CDR1 is SEHNR and CDR2 is FQNEAQ (reference sequence). The V and J ends lost 3 bases and 3 bases respectively, with 12 bases between them. This CDR3 is built from 15 residues. TCRdb ran MiXCR on the 5' RACE reads and lists one entry per CDR3 protein. This table has hundreds of thousands of distinct CDR3 sequences, 15% to 20% appearing once. These same data were also listed under a study on T cells expressing NK-cell markers. As reported in that work: Repertoire data for TCR beta were derived from sorted T cells (CD3+CD56+NKG2C+, CD3+CD56+NKG2C- and CD3+CD56-NKG2C+). HCMV seropositivity characterized seven of the eight sequenced donors, and seronegativity one.

The sequenced sample consisted of PBMCs. The receptor comes from a woman aged 18-29 years in good health. J is TRBJ1-3 and V is TRBV7-9; D is possibly TRBD1 (6 bases). CDR3 residues: CASSLQGKDGNTIYF. The DNA for the CDR3 is TGTGCCAGCAGCTTGCAGGGGAAAGATGGAAACACCATATATTTT.